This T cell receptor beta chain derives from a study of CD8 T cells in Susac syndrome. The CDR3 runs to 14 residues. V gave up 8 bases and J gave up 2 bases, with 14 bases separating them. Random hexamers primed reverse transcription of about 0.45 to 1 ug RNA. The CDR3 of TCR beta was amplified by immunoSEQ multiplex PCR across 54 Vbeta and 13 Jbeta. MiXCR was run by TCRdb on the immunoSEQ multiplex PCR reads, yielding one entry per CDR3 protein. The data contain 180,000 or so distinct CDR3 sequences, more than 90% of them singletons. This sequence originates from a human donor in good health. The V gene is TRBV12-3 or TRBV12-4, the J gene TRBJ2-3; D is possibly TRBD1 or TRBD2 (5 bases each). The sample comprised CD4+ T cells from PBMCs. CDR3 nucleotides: TGTGCCAGCGCCTCCGGGACGGACACAGATACGCAGTATTTT. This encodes CASASGTDTDTQYF.